The TCR beta chain under discussion was sequenced for a study of metastatic and nonmetastatic thyroid tumors. Study overall: Where malignant and benign thyroid patients were concerned, repertoires were compared across blood and tumor or nodule tissue.

This clone was seen repeatedly, ten times or more. Its antigen is not known. The CDR3 is 16 amino acids. Trimming removed 4 bases from V and 5 bases from J; junction bases left unmatched: 7. Germline assignment: CDR1 ENHRY and CDR2 SYGVKD. The study, taken as a whole, reports: Malignant thyroid tumors reportedly had TCR beta diversity that was significantly higher than in benign nodules, in blood and tumor.

How the authors handled the data: Variation in CDR3 across clinicopathological groups served as the basis for constructing a distant-metastasis classifier in papillary thyroid cancer. From the PCR reads, TCRdb re-called clones with MiXCR. Here the V and J calls rest on TCRdb's processing, not on the authors' analysis. The table shows about 39,000 clones, with roughly 16% occurring only once. No treatment of any kind had been given to any patient before thyroid surgery. The sequenced material came from blood. V usage is TRBV10-3 and J usage is TRBJ2-1, with 11 positions matching TRBD2. The sequence was obtained from a female donor with papillary thyroid cancer or a benign thyroid nodule (not recorded which). Some clones in this sample may be carry-over from other donors' samples. CDR3 in amino acids: CAISASTTSGNNEQFF. The CDR3 DNA reads TGTGCCATCAGTGCCTCGACGACTAGCGGGAACAATGAGCAGTTCTTC.